A single sample gave rise to the 8 T cell receptor beta chains below, sequenced in a study of T-cell memory formation after mild COVID-19. TCRdb reprocessed the 5' RACE reads with MiXCR, giving one entry per CDR3 protein. This sample carries about 560,000 distinct CDR3 sequences, roughly 17% of them seen once, and the ten largest clones take around 7.8%. Material: PBMCs or a T cell subset sorted from them (not recorded which). Source of these receptors: an adult woman who had mild COVID-19 (a few samples of this study predate the infection). Cell type and time point are not known.

This clonotype has a handful of counts. V is TRBV6-2 or TRBV6-3 and J is TRBJ2-7; 11 bases align to TRBD2. Looked up from germline, CDR1 is MNHEY and CDR2 is SVGEGT. Unmatched junction bases numbered 12, after V lost 2 bases and J lost 3 bases. This CDR3 has 18 residues. The CDR3 spells CASSYRRLAGNQDYEQYF. The CDR3 DNA is TGTGCCAGCAGTTACCGTAGACTAGCGGGAAATCAGGACTACGAGCAGTACTTC.

The CDR3 bases are TGTGCCAGCAGTCTTACGGGACAGGGGGATCAGCCCCAGCATTTT. Its protein is CASSLTGQGDQPQHF. V gene TRBV12-3 or TRBV12-4 combines with J gene TRBJ1-5, with 11 bases fitting TRBD1. The CDR3 has 15 amino acids. Unmatched junction bases numbered 5, after V lost 5 bases and J lost 5 bases.

V and J are TRBV25-1 and TRBJ2-5; possibly TRBD2 for D (7 bases). With 4 bases removed from V and 7 bases from J, the gap between germline ends came to 22 bases. Looked up from germline, CDR1 is MGHDK and CDR2 is SYGVNS. The CDR3 runs to 16 residues. The CDR3 is CASSGEGVDGHGTQYF. DNA for the CDR3: TGTGCCAGCAGTGGGGAGGGGGTGGATGGTCACGGGACCCAGTACTTC.

This clonotype was recorded a few times. The V call is TRBV29-1, the J call TRBJ2-1, with 8 nucleotides matching TRBD2. After removal of 4 bases from V and 8 bases from J, the junction contained 7 bases not matched to a gene. CDR3 size: 13 residues. CDR1 is SQVTM and CDR2 is ANQGSEA in the germline V gene. The CDR3 spells CSVVSGAVDEQFF. The CDR3 DNA sequence: TGCAGCGTTGTTAGCGGGGCTGTCGATGAGCAGTTCTTC.

This clonotype was detected a few times. This chain connects TRBV12-3 or TRBV12-4 to TRBJ2-7; 7 bases line up with TRBD1. V dropped 8 bases and J dropped 5; count of bases not matched to a gene: 6. The CDR3 length is 12 residues. CDR3 sequence: CASRGQSDEQYF. The DNA for the CDR3 is TGTGCCAGCCGGGGACAGAGTGACGAGCAGTACTTC.

The chain combines TRBV5-6 with TRBJ2-3; the match to TRBD2 covers 7 bases. The V segment lost 1 base and the J segment 3 bases; nucleotides outside the gene matches: 8. The germline V gene has CDR1 SGHDT and CDR2 YYEEEE. The CDR3 covers 16 residues. For the CDR3, the DNA is TGTGCCAGCAGCTTGTGGTCTAGCGGAGAGACAGATACGCAGTATTTT. This translates into CASSLWSSGETDTQYF. Combining the CDR3 with reference TRBV5-6 and TRBJ2-3 gives the whole variable domain DAGVTQSPTHLIKTRGQQVTLRCSPKSGHDTVSWYQQALGQGPQFIFQYYEEEERQRGNFPDRFSGHQFPNYSSELNVNALLLGDSALYLCASSLWSSGETDTQYFGPGTRLTVL.

This clonotype was observed a few times. Written as DNA, the CDR3 is TGTGCCTGGAGTGCGGGACACCGAAACTATGGCTACACCTTC. Translating gives CAWSAGHRNYGYTF. The J gene is TRBJ1-2, the V gene TRBV30; a weak D match, TRBD1 (6 bases). The germline CDR1 and CDR2 sequences are GTSNPN and SVGIG (reference sequence). This CDR3 region has 14 residues. With 1 base removed from V and 2 bases from J, the gap between germline ends came to 11 bases.

This clonotype was seen ten or more times. The chain employs TRBV12-3 or TRBV12-4 and TRBJ2-3; 7 bases line up with TRBD2. Trimming at V came to 1 base and at J to 4 bases, leaving 5 bases not matched to a gene. This CDR3 has 15 residues. The CDR3 protein is CASSLGGSIADTQYF. The CDR3 DNA reads TGTGCCAGCAGTTTAGGCGGGAGTATCGCAGATACGCAGTATTTT.